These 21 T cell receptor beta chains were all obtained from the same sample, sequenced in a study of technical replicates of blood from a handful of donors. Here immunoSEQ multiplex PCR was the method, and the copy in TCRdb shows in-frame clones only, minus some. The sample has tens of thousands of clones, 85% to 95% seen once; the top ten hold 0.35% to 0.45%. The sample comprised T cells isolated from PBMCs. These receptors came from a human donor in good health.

CDR3 DNA sequence: TGTGCCAGCTCACAGGGACAGTACCAAGGCTACACCTTC. Its protein product is CASSQGQYQGYTF. The genes are TRBV6-4 and TRBJ1-2; TRBD1 matches 7 bases. J gave up 8 bases and V 8 bases, and 11 bases lay outside the gene matches. CDR1 is MRHNA, CDR2 SNTAGT, per germline. This CDR3 is 13 amino acids long.

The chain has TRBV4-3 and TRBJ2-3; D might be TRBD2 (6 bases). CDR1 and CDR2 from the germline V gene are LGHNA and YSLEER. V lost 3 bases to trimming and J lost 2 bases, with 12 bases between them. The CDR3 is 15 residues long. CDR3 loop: CASSQLSGFTDTQYF. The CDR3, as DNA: TGCGCCAGCAGCCAGCTTAGCGGATTCACAGATACGCAGTATTTT.

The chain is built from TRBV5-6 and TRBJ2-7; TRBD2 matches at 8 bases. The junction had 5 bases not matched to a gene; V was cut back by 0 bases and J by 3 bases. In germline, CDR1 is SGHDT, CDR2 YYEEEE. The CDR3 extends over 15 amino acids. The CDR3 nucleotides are TGTGCCAGCAGCTTGGCGGGACTAGGGGGCTACGAGCAGTACTTC. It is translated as CASSLAGLGGYEQYF. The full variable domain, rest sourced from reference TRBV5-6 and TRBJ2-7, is DAGVTQSPTHLIKTRGQQVTLRCSPKSGHDTVSWYQQALGQGPQFIFQYYEEEERQRGNFPDRFSGHQFPNYSSELNVNALLLGDSALYLCASSLAGLGGYEQYFGPGTRLTVT.

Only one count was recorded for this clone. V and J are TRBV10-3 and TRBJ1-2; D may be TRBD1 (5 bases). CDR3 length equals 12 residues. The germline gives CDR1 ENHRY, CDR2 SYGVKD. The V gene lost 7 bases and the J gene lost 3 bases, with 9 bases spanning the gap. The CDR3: CAITPGDYGYTF. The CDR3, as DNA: TGTGCCATCACCCCGGGGGACTATGGCTACACCTTC.

The CDR3 bases are TGTGCCAGCAGGCAGGGACAGGACGGGGAGACCCAGTACTTC. This translates into CASRQGQDGETQYF. The chain couples TRBV28 to TRBJ2-5; the match to TRBD1 covers 8 bases. Germline V CDR1 and CDR2: MDHEN, SYDVKM. CDR3 length: 14 residues. Germline trimming cut 6 bases from V and 5 bases from J; bases unmatched to any gene: 8.

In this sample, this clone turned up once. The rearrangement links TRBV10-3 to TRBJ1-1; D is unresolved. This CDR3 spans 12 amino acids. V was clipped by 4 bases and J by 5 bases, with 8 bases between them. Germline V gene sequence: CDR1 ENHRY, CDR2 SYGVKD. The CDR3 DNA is TGTGCCATCAGTGGCCCCGGGACTGAAGCTTTCTTT. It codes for CAISGPGTEAFF.

The CDR3 bases are TGTGCCAGCAGTCCCCCGACGCGGGGAACCTACGAGCAGTACTTC. It yields the protein CASSPPTRGTYEQYF. The V and J genes are TRBV28 and TRBJ2-7; D might be TRBD2 (6 bases). Germline CDR1 and CDR2: MDHEN and SYDVKM. V lost 5 bases and J 2 bases, leaving 16 bases between the germline ends. This CDR3 comprises 15 residues. Together with reference TRBV28 and TRBJ2-7, the CDR3 gives the full variable domain: DVKVTQSSRYLVKRTGEKVFLECVQDMDHENMFWYRQDPGLGLRLIYFSYDVKMKEKGDIPEGYSVSREKKERFSLILESASTNQTSMYLCASSPPTRGTYEQYFGPGTRLTVT.

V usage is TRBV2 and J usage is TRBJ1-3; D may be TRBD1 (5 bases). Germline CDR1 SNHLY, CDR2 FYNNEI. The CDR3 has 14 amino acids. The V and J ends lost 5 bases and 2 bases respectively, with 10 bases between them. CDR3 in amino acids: CASSPRVAGNTIYF. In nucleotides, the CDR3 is TGTGCCAGCAGTCCCAGGGTCGCTGGAAACACCATATATTTT. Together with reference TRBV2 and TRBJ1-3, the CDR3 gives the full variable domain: EPEVTQTPSHQVTQMGQEVILRCVPISNHLYFYWYRQILGQKVEFLVSFYNNEISEKSEIFDDQFSVERPDGSNFTLKIRSTKLEDSAMYFCASSPRVAGNTIYFGEGSWLTVV.

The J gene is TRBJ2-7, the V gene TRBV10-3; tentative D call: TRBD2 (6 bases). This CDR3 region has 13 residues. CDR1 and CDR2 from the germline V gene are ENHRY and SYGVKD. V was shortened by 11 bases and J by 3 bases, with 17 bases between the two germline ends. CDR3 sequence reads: CACSPTGLYEQYF. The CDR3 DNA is TGTGCCTGCTCCCCCACGGGACTCTACGAGCAGTACTTC.

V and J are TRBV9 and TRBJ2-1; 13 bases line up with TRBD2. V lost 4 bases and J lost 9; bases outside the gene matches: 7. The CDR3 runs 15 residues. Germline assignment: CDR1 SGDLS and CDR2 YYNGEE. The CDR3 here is CASSNGLAGALEQFF. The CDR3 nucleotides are TGTGCCAGCAGCAACGGACTAGCGGGAGCCCTTGAGCAGTTCTTC.

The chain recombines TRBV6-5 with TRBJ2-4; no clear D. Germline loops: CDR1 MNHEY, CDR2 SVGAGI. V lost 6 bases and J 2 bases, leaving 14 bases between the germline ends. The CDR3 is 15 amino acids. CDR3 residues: CASSAPSDPKNIQYF. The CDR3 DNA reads TGTGCCAGCAGCGCCCCATCAGATCCCAAAAACATTCAGTACTTC.

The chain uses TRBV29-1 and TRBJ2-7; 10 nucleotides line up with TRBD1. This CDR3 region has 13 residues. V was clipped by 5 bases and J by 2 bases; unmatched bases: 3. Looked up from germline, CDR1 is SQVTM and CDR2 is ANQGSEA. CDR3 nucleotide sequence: TGCAGCGTTACCGGGACAGGGGCCTACGAGCAGTACTTC. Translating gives CSVTGTGAYEQYF.

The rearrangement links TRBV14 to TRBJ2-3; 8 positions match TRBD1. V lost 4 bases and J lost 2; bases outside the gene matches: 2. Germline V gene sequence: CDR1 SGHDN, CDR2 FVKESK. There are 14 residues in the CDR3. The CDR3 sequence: CASSRDRTTDTQYF. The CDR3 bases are TGTGCCAGCAGCCGGGACAGGACCACAGATACGCAGTATTTT.

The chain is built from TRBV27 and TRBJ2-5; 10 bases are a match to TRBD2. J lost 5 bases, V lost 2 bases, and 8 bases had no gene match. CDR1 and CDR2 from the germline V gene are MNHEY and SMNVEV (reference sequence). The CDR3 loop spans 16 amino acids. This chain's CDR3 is CASSLLAGVNSETQYF. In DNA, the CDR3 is TGTGCCAGCAGTTTACTAGCGGGAGTAAACAGCGAGACCCAGTACTTC.

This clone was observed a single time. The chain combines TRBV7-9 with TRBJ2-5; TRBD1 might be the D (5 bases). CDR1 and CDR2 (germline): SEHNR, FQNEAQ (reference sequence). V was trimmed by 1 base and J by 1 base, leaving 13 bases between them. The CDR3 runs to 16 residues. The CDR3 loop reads CASSLGAGIVQETQYF. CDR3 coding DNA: TGTGCCAGCAGCTTAGGGGCAGGGATAGTCCAAGAGACCCAGTACTTC.

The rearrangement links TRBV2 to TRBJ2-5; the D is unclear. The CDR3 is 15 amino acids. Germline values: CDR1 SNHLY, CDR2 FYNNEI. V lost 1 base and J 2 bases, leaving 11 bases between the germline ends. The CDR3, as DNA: TGTGCCAGCAGTGAAGTGGGCCTCATACAAGAGACCCAGTACTTC. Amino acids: CASSEVGLIQETQYF.

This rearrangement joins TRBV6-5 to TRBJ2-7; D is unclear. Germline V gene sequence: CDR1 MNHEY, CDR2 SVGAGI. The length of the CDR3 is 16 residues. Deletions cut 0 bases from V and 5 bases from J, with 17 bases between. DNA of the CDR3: TGTGCCAGCAGTTACTCGACCGTACCCGAAGCGAACGAGCAGTACTTC. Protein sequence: CASSYSTVPEANEQYF.

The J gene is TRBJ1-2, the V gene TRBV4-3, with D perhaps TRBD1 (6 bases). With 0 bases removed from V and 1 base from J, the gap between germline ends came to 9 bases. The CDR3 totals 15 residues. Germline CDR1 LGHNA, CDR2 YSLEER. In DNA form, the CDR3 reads TGCGCCAGCAGCCAAGAACAGGGAATTAACTATGGCTACACCTTC. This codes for CASSQEQGINYGYTF.

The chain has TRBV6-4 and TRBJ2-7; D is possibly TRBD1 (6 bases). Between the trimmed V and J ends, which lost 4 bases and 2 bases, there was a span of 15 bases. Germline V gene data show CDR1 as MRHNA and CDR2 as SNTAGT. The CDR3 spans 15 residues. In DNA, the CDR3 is TGTGCCAGCAGTGGGGGGCGAATTTTAACCTACGAGCAGTACTTC. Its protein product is CASSGGRILTYEQYF.

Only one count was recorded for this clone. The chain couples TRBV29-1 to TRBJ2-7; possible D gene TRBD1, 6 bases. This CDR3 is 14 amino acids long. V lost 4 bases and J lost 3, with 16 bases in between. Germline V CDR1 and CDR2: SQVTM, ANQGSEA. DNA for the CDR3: TGCAGCGTTGGTATGTGGGGGCCTGGCTACGAGCAGTACTTC. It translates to CSVGMWGPGYEQYF.

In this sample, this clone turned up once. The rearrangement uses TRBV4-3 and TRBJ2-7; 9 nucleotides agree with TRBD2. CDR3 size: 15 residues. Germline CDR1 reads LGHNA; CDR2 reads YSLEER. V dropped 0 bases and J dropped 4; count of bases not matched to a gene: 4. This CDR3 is CASSQESSGVYEQYF. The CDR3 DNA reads TGCGCCAGCAGCCAAGAGTCTAGCGGGGTATACGAGCAGTACTTC.